The present T cell receptor beta chain was sequenced within a study of blood T cell repertoires in COVID-19. On the study more broadly: From the United States, Italy and Spain came samples of acute and convalescent COVID-19. PBMCs, B-cell-depleted T cells, or T cells were the source of the cDNA or gDNA that made up the material.

This clone was detected a few times. Generated by immunoSEQ multiplex PCR, the TCRdb table keeps only in-frame clones and is missing some. The sample carries about 240,000 clones, approximately 84% recorded once. CDR1 is LNHDA, CDR2 SQIVND, per germline (reference sequence). V lost 5 bases, J lost 7 bases, and 12 bases lay in between. There are 13 residues in the CDR3. This receptor was identified in a man aged 50 to 60 with acute or convalescent COVID-19. Sequenced input: peripheral blood. V is TRBV19 and J is TRBJ1-3, with TRBD1 as a possible D gene (5 bases). The CDR3 reads CASSRGGRNTIYF. CDR3 bases: TGTGCCAGTAGTCGGGGCGGGAGGAACACCATATATTTT. The full variable domain, its missing parts supplied by reference TRBV19 and TRBJ1-3, is DGGITQSPKYLFRKEGQNVTLSCEQNLNHDAMYWYRQDPGQGLRLIYYSQIVNDFQKGDIAEGYSVSREKKESFPLTVTSAQKNPTAFYLCASSRGGRNTIYFGEGSWLTVV.